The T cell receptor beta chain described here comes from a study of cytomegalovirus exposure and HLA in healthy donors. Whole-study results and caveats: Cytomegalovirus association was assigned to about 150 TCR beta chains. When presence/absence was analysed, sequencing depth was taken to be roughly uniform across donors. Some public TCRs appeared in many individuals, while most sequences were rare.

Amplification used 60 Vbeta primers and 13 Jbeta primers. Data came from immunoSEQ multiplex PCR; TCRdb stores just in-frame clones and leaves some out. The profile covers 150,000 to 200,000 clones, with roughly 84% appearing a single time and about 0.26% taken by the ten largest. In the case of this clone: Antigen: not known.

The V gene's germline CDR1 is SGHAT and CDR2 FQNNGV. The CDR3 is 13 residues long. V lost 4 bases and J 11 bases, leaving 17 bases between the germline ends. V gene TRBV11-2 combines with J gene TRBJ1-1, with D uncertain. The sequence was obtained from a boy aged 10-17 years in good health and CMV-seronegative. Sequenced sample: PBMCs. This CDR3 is CASSSLSPVVAFF. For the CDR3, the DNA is TGTGCCAGCAGCTCCCTTAGTCCCGTGGTGGCTTTCTTT.